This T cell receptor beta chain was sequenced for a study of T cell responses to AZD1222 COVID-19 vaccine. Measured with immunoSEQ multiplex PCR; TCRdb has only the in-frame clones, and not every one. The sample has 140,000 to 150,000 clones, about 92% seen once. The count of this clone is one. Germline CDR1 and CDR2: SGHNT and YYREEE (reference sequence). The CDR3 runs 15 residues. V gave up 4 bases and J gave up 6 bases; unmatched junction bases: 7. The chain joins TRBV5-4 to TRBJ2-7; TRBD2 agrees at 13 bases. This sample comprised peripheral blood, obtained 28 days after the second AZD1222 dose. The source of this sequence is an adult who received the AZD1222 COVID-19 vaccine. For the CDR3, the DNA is TGTGCCAGCAGCATAGGACTAGCGGGAGCTTCCGAGCAGTACTTC. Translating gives CASSIGLAGASEQYF.